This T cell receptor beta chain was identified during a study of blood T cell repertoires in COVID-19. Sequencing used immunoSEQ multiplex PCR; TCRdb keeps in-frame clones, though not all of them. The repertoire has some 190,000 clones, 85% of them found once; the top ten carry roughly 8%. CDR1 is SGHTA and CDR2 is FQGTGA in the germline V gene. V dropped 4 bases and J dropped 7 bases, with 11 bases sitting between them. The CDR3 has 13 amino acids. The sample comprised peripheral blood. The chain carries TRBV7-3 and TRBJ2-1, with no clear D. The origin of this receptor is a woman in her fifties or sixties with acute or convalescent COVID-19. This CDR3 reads CASSYQVANEQFF. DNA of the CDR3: TGTGCCAGCAGCTATCAGGTGGCAAATGAGCAGTTCTTC.